These 18 T cell receptor beta chains were sequenced from one sample in a study of blood T cell repertoires in COVID-19. The table came from immunoSEQ multiplex PCR; TCRdb's copy has only in-frame clones and leaves some out. Of around 64,000 clones in the sample, 85% to 90% were seen once. Sequenced input: peripheral blood. The source of these receptors is a man in his fifties with active COVID-19.

This clone was counted once. CDR3 bases: TGCGCCAGCAGCCTGGGACTAGCGGGAGGGGATGAGCAGTTCTTC. Encoded protein: CASSLGLAGGDEQFF. The chain employs TRBV4-1 and TRBJ2-1; 16 bases are shared with TRBD2. This CDR3 is built from 15 residues. Germline assignment: CDR1 MGHRA and CDR2 YSYEKL. V lost 4 bases to trimming and J lost 8 bases; unmatched junction nucleotides: 2.

The sample holds one count of this clone. J is TRBJ2-7 and V is TRBV3-1 (or the pseudogene TRBV3-2), with 7 positions matching TRBD1. Germline V gene lookup returns CDR1 LGHDT and CDR2 YNNKEL (reference sequence). This CDR3 has 14 residues. Losses at the gene ends were 4 bases for V and 3 bases for J; bases not matched to a gene: 6. CDR3 loop: CASSLPGQNYEQYF. The CDR3 region has the DNA TGTGCCAGCAGCCTCCCGGGACAGAACTACGAGCAGTACTTC.

J is TRBJ2-3 and V is TRBV5-4, with D tentatively TRBD1 (6 bases). Germline CDR1 reads SGHNT; CDR2 reads YYREEE (reference sequence). V lost 1 base to trimming and J lost 6 bases, with 9 bases between them. The CDR3 loop spans 13 amino acids. The CDR3 here is CASSLTGKDTQYF. In DNA, the CDR3 is TGTGCCAGCAGCTTGACAGGGAAGGATACGCAGTATTTT. The entire variable domain, with the rest obtained from reference TRBV5-4 and TRBJ2-3, is as follows: ETGVTQSPTHLIKTRGQQVTLRCSSQSGHNTVSWYQQALGQGPQFIFQYYREEENGRGNFPPRFSGLQFPNYSSELNVNALELDDSALYLCASSLTGKDTQYFGPGTRLTVL.

The chain recombines TRBV12-3 or TRBV12-4 with TRBJ2-1, with D tentatively TRBD1 (5 bases). V dropped 5 bases and J dropped 4 bases, with 9 bases sitting between them. The length of the CDR3 is 13 residues. CDR3 amino acids: CASSPRTYNEQFF. The CDR3 DNA is TGTGCCAGCAGTCCCAGGACATACAATGAGCAGTTCTTC.

The chain has TRBV25-1 and TRBJ2-2; 10 nucleotides align to TRBD1. Trimming cost V 6 bases and J 5 bases; bases outside gene matches: 9. CDR3 size: 16 residues. Germline assignment: CDR1 MGHDK and CDR2 SYGVNS. The CDR3 bases are TGTGCCAGCAGGAATGACAGGGGGCGGGTGACCGGGGAGCTGTTTTTT. It is translated as CASRNDRGRVTGELFF.

Only a few counts were recorded for this clone. The V call is TRBV7-9, the J call TRBJ1-2; the match to TRBD1 covers 9 bases. Germline V CDR1 and CDR2: SEHNR, FQNEAQ (reference sequence). The CDR3 is 16 amino acids. The V gene end was trimmed by 0 bases and the J gene end by 6 bases; junction bases not matched to a gene: 8. This chain's CDR3 is CASSLASSGTGHGYTF. As DNA, the CDR3 is TGTGCCAGCAGCTTAGCGAGCTCCGGGACAGGGCATGGCTACACCTTC.

In this sample, this clone turned up a few times. The V and J genes are TRBV4-1 and TRBJ2-7, with 10 nucleotides matching TRBD2. Looked up from germline, CDR1 is MGHRA and CDR2 is YSYEKL. The V and J ends lost 0 bases and 3 bases, in that order; junction bases with no gene match: 2. The CDR3 covers 15 residues. DNA for the CDR3: TGCGCCAGCAGCCAAGATCGGACTAGCGGCTACGAGCAGTACTTC. Its protein product is CASSQDRTSGYEQYF.

The rearrangement links TRBV24-1 to TRBJ2-7, with 10 bases that match TRBD1. Germline V gene lookup returns CDR1 KGHDR and CDR2 SFDVKD. The V and J ends lost 3 bases and 4 bases, in that order; junction bases with no gene match: 5. The CDR3 runs 15 residues. DNA of the CDR3: TGTGCCACCAGTGATCACGGGACAGGGGTGTACGAGCAGTACTTC. This encodes CATSDHGTGVYEQYF.

Only a few counts were recorded for this clone. The junction departs from germline at one end; a sequencing error may be responsible. This rearrangement joins TRBV7-7 to TRBJ2-7, with a tentative D call TRBD1 (6 bases). The CDR3 spans 13 residues. In germline, CDR1 is SSHAT, CDR2 FNYEAQ (reference sequence). In nucleotides, the CDR3 is TGTGCTAGCAGCTTAGGTACAGGGCTCGAGCAGTACTTC. Protein product: CASSLGTGLEQYF. Filled out from reference TRBV7-7 and TRBJ2-7, the complete variable domain reads GAGVSQSPRYKVTKRGQDVTLRCDPISSHATLYWYQQALGQGPEFLTYFNYEAQPDKSGLPSDRFSAERPEGSISTLTIQRTEQRDSAMYRCASSLGTGLEQYFGPGTRLTVT.

The genes are TRBV9 and TRBJ1-2, with 8 bases lining up with TRBD1. The CDR3 is 18 residues long. J was trimmed by 4 bases and V by 3 bases; bases with no gene match: 17. Germline CDR1 is SGDLS and CDR2 is YYNGEE. The CDR3 here is CASSGKTGVLSPGYGYTF. The CDR3 bases are TGTGCCAGCAGCGGCAAGACAGGGGTCCTGTCTCCCGGCTATGGCTACACCTTC. Full variable domain (missing parts from reference TRBV9 and TRBJ1-2): DSGVTQTPKHLITATGQRVTLRCSPRSGDLSVYWYQQSLDQGLQFLIQYYNGEERAKGNILERFSAQQFPDLHSELNLSSLELGDSALYFCASSGKTGVLSPGYGYTFGSGTRLTVV.

The V gene is TRBV28, the J gene TRBJ2-5; D might be TRBD2 (7 bases). The CDR3 runs to 15 residues. Germline CDR1 is MDHEN and CDR2 is SYDVKM. V lost 7 bases and J 5 bases, leaving 20 bases between the germline ends. The CDR3 loop is CASTGQGWGGETQYF. The CDR3 DNA is TGTGCCAGCACAGGTCAGGGGTGGGGAGGGGAGACCCAGTACTTC.

The chain is built from TRBV28 and TRBJ2-7, with TRBD1 matching over 10 bases. Germline values: CDR1 MDHEN, CDR2 SYDVKM. With V trimmed by 0 bases and J by 6 bases, 5 bases remained unmatched. CDR3 size: 15 residues. The CDR3 here is CASSLWETGGSEQYF. The CDR3 nucleotides read TGTGCCAGCAGTTTATGGGAGACAGGGGGCTCCGAGCAGTACTTC.

This clone was seen just once. The chain recombines TRBV7-9 with TRBJ2-5; TRBD1 matches at 7 bases. The germline V gene encodes CDR1 SEHNR and CDR2 FQNEAQ (reference sequence). V trimming: 5 bases; J trimming: 5 bases; junction bases outside the gene matches: 11. The CDR3 loop spans 15 amino acids. CDR3 sequence: CASSSQTGRGETQYF. DNA of the CDR3: TGTGCCAGCAGCAGTCAGACAGGGCGAGGGGAGACCCAGTACTTC. The variable domain in full, completed from reference TRBV7-9 and TRBJ2-5, reads DTGVSQNPRHKITKRGQNVTFRCDPISEHNRLYWYRQTLGQGPEFLTYFQNEAQLEKSRLLSDRFSAERPKGSFSTLEIQRTEQGDSAMYLCASSSQTGRGETQYFGPGTRLLVL.

V gene TRBV19 combines with J gene TRBJ2-7, with a weak D call TRBD1 (6 bases). Germline V gene sequence: CDR1 LNHDA, CDR2 SQIVND (reference sequence). The CDR3 extends over 15 amino acids. V was pared by 6 bases and J by 7 bases, with 22 bases between. The CDR3 protein is CASSLTTGISTEQYF. The DNA of the CDR3 is TGTGCCAGTAGCCTGACGACAGGTATATCAACGGAGCAGTACTTC. The full variable domain, rest sourced from reference TRBV19 and TRBJ2-7, is DGGITQSPKYLFRKEGQNVTLSCEQNLNHDAMYWYRQDPGQGLRLIYYSQIVNDFQKGDIAEGYSVSREKKESFPLTVTSAQKNPTAFYLCASSLTTGISTEQYFGPGTRLTVT.

This chain uses TRBV3-1 (or the pseudogene TRBV3-2) with TRBJ2-4, with D maybe TRBD1 (6 bases). Trimming removed 4 bases at V and 0 bases at J, with 16 bases between. CDR3 length: 17 amino acids. Germline-derived CDR1 and CDR2 are LGHDT and YNNKEL (reference sequence). The CDR3 sequence: CASSPIWTELAKNIQYF. The CDR3 DNA reads TGTGCCAGCAGCCCGATCTGGACAGAGTTAGCCAAAAACATTCAGTACTTC.

This clone came up many times. This sequence joins TRBV3-1 (or the pseudogene TRBV3-2) and TRBJ1-2, with D hard to call. Germline CDR1 is LGHDT and CDR2 is YNNKEL (reference sequence). This CDR3 is built from 14 residues. Deletions cut 0 bases from V and 4 bases from J, with 9 bases between. The CDR3 reads CASSQDLAGYGYTF. DNA for the CDR3: TGTGCCAGCAGCCAAGATCTAGCGGGCTATGGCTACACCTTC.

V is TRBV12-3 or TRBV12-4 and J is TRBJ2-5, with D tentatively TRBD1 (5 bases). The CDR3 loop spans 13 amino acids. Trimming stripped 6 bases from V and 5 bases from J, with 13 bases between. The CDR3: CASSATGPETQYF. CDR3 coding DNA: TGTGCCAGCAGCGCCACAGGTCCTGAGACCCAGTACTTC.

This chain joins TRBV3-1 (or the pseudogene TRBV3-2) and TRBJ2-2; 7 bases align to TRBD2. The junction had 7 bases not matched to a gene; V was cut back by 5 bases and J by 4 bases. CDR1 is LGHDT and CDR2 is YNNKEL in the germline V gene (reference sequence). This CDR3 comprises 15 residues. DNA for the CDR3: TGTGCCAGCAGCTTAAGGACTAGGTCCACCGGGGAGCTGTTTTTT. Translated, it gives CASSLRTRSTGELFF.